What follows are 15 T cell receptor beta chains derived from one specimen sequenced in a study of spatial heterogeneity in lung cancer. Time point of the sample: blood at routine non-recurrence follow-up after resection. MiXCR, run by TCRdb on the 5' RACE reads, gives a single entry per CDR3 protein. This sample yields around 3,000 distinct CDR3 sequences, of which around 50% are seen a single time; around 3% belongs to the top ten. The source material was PBMCs, sampled at follow-up. The receptors derive from a male donor with early-stage non-small cell lung cancer.

This clonotype showed up just a few times. Little can be read into the size of this beta chain, an off-target read in a library designed for alpha chains. The chain links TRBV7-9 to TRBJ2-2; D call uncertain. The CDR3 contains 14 residues. V was cut by 5 bases and J by 3 bases, with 10 bases left in between. Germline CDR1 and CDR2: SEHNR and FQNEAQ (reference sequence). The CDR3 loop reads CASSPTTDTGELFF. The CDR3 DNA reads as TGTGCCAGCAGCCCTACCACGGACACCGGGGAGCTGTTTTTT.

Comments on this clonotype: A library made for alpha chains picked up this beta chain off target, so its size means little. The chain is built from TRBV7-2 and TRBJ1-6; D ambiguous. The germline V and J ends were trimmed by 2 bases and 5 bases, with 1 base remaining between them. The CDR3 is 12 residues long. Germline CDR1 reads SGHTA; CDR2 reads FQGNSA. CDR3 DNA: TGTGCCAGCAGCTTAAATAATTCACCCCTCCACTTT. Its translation is CASSLNNSPLHF.

This clonotype was found a few times. This beta chain turned up in a library designed for alpha chains; as an off-target read, its abundance says little. The genes are TRBV19 and TRBJ2-2; 7 nucleotides align to TRBD1. This CDR3 is built from 15 residues. The germline gives CDR1 LNHDA, CDR2 SQIVND (reference sequence). The junction had 4 bases not matched to a gene; V was cut back by 5 bases and J by 1 base. This CDR3 reads CASSSWDRNTGELFF. The CDR3, as DNA: TGTGCCAGTAGTTCGTGGGACAGGAACACCGGGGAGCTGTTTTTT.

As to this clonotype: Since it is a stray read in a library aimed at alpha chains, this beta chain has a size that is not meaningful. This chain joins TRBV29-1 and TRBJ1-5; D is possibly TRBD1 (5 bases). Trimming shortened V by 2 bases and J by 7 bases, and 12 bases separated the two germline ends. The V gene's germline CDR1 is SQVTM and CDR2 ANQGSEA. The CDR3 has 13 residues. Here the CDR3 reads CSVEQTRGQPQHF. The CDR3 DNA reads as TGCAGCGTTGAACAGACTCGGGGCCAGCCCCAGCATTTT.

In the case of this clonotype: Because this beta chain is a stray read in a library intended to capture alpha chains, its abundance should not be given much weight. The rearrangement links TRBV7-9 to TRBJ2-7; TRBD1 is a possible D gene (6 bases). Germline loops: CDR1 SEHNR, CDR2 FQNEAQ (reference sequence). The CDR3 loop spans 13 amino acids. The germline V and J ends were trimmed by 3 bases and 7 bases, with 13 bases remaining between them. DNA of the CDR3: TGTGCCAGCAGCTTGAATACAGGGACGGAGCAGTACTTC. Amino acids: CASSLNTGTEQYF. Using reference TRBV7-9 and TRBJ2-7 for the parts outside the CDR3, the full variable domain is DTGVSQNPRHKITKRGQNVTFRCDPISEHNRLYWYRQTLGQGPEFLTYFQNEAQLEKSRLLSDRFSAERPKGSFSTLEIQRTEQGDSAMYLCASSLNTGTEQYFGPGTRLTVT.

A note on this clonotype: This beta chain is an unintended read in a library built for alpha chains; its size means little. The rearrangement uses TRBV20-1 and TRBJ2-3; TRBD1 aligns across 7 bases. Germline-derived CDR1 and CDR2 are DFQATT and SNEGSKA (reference sequence). The CDR3 length is 13 residues. J gave up 5 bases and V 5 bases, and 7 bases lay outside the gene matches. CDR3 amino acids: CSAPEQGQDTQYF. DNA of the CDR3: TGCAGTGCTCCCGAACAGGGGCAAGATACGCAGTATTTT.

Points on this clonotype: Since the library was made to target alpha chains, this beta chain is a stray read and its abundance is not meaningful. The genes are TRBV7-9 and TRBJ1-1; D gene unclear. V was pared by 4 bases and J by 5 bases, with 8 bases between. This CDR3 has 12 residues. CDR1 and CDR2 from the germline V gene are SEHNR and FQNEAQ (reference sequence). The DNA for the CDR3 is TGTGCCAGCAGCTCCGCGGGAACTGAAGCTTTCTTT. This codes for CASSSAGTEAFF.

This clonotype showed up just a few times. This beta chain is off target for a library built for alpha chains, so its abundance means little. This rearrangement joins TRBV7-9 to TRBJ2-5; D is unclear. The V end lost 5 bases, the J end lost 4 bases, and 23 bases lay between the germline ends. The CDR3 has 17 amino acids. Germline V lookup: CDR1 SEHNR, CDR2 FQNEAQ (reference sequence). CDR3 coding DNA: TGTGCCAGCAGCCCAACGGGTACCTGGATGGGTGGAGAGACCCAGTACTTC. It encodes CASSPTGTWMGGETQYF. Supplemented by reference TRBV7-9 and TRBJ2-5, the full variable domain reads DTGVSQNPRHKITKRGQNVTFRCDPISEHNRLYWYRQTLGQGPEFLTYFQNEAQLEKSRLLSDRFSAERPKGSFSTLEIQRTEQGDSAMYLCASSPTGTWMGGETQYFGPGTRLLVL.

With regard to this clonotype: This beta chain slipped into a library made for alpha chains as a stray read, so its size is not meaningful. This chain uses TRBV29-1 with TRBJ2-1; D is ambiguous. The germline gives CDR1 SQVTM, CDR2 ANQGSEA. This CDR3 region has 12 residues. The V gene lost 6 bases and the J gene lost 0 bases, with 6 bases spanning the gap. This CDR3 is CSVEPSYNEQFF. Here the CDR3 DNA reads TGCAGCGTGGAACCCTCCTACAATGAGCAGTTCTTC.

With regard to this clonotype: Found in a library prepared for alpha chains, this beta chain is an off-target read, and its abundance has little meaning. This chain joins TRBV12-3 or TRBV12-4 and TRBJ2-1, with D possibly matching TRBD1 (5 bases). Trimming removed 3 bases at V and 8 bases at J, with 11 bases between. This CDR3 has 13 amino acids. CDR3 in DNA: TGTGCCAGCAGTTTTCAGGGTATGGATGAGCAGTTCTTC. Amino acid sequence: CASSFQGMDEQFF.

Concerning this clonotype itself: Since the library was made to target alpha chains, this beta chain is a stray read and its abundance is not meaningful. The rearrangement uses TRBV4-2 and TRBJ2-1; no clear D gene. The CDR3 length is 15 residues. V lost 5 bases and J 0 bases, leaving 11 bases between the germline ends. Germline values: CDR1 LGHNA, CDR2 YNFKEQ. The chain's CDR3 is CASSASVDSYNEQFF. CDR3 sequence (DNA): TGTGCCAGCAGCGCGAGCGTCGACTCCTACAATGAGCAGTTCTTC.

Notes on this clonotype: This beta chain is an unintended read in a library built for alpha chains; its size means little. The chain carries TRBV11-2 and TRBJ2-1, with a tentative D call TRBD2 (5 bases). Between the trimmed V and J ends, which lost 5 bases and 13 bases, there was a span of 15 bases. The CDR3 loop spans 12 amino acids. The germline CDR1 and CDR2 sequences are SGHAT and FQNNGV. The CDR3 sequence is CASSHPRGRQFF. CDR3 bases: TGTGCCAGCAGCCACCCCCGGGGTAGACAGTTCTTC.

This clonotype was counted only a few times. A library made for alpha chains picked up this beta chain off target, so its size means little. The rearrangement uses TRBV12-3 or TRBV12-4 and TRBJ2-6; possibly TRBD2 for D (6 bases). Between the trimmed V and J ends, which lost 8 bases and 0 bases, there was a span of 14 bases. The CDR3 runs to 16 residues. CDR3 DNA: TGTGCCAGCCGGGACTCCGGAGCCTCTGGGGCCAACGTCCTGACTTTC. Protein product: CASRDSGASGANVLTF.

With regard to this clonotype: This beta chain is an unintended read in a library built for alpha chains; its size means little. V is TRBV5-1 and J is TRBJ1-1; 9 bases map to TRBD1. The CDR3 consists of 13 residues. Germline V gene data show CDR1 as SGHRS and CDR2 as YFSETQ. The junction had 2 bases not matched to a gene; V was cut back by 2 bases and J by 6 bases. The CDR3 bases are TGCGCCAGCAGCTTCGGGACAGGGTCTGAAGCTTTCTTT. Translating it yields CASSFGTGSEAFF.

The count of this clonotype is one. The library was designed around alpha chains, so this beta chain is a stray read whose abundance carries little weight. The gene calls are TRBV6-2 or TRBV6-3 and TRBJ2-7; 8 bases map to TRBD1. The CDR3 runs to 14 residues. Germline trimming cut 6 bases from V and 3 bases from J; bases unmatched to any gene: 7. The germline gives CDR1 MNHEY, CDR2 SVGEGT. The CDR3 spells CASRKTGAGYEQYF. The CDR3 region has the DNA TGTGCCAGCAGAAAGACAGGGGCCGGCTACGAGCAGTACTTC.